This TCR beta chain came from a study of shared clonotypes between healthy human individuals. Study-level information: Aged between 18 and 49, the donors were two women and three men.

Profiled with immunoSEQ multiplex PCR; TCRdb holds only in-frame clones, not every one. This table has 2 million to 2.5 million clones, nearly 97% appearing once. CDR1 KGHSH and CDR2 LQKENI come from the germline V gene. The ends were cut back, 6 bases at V and 6 bases at J, with 2 bases in the middle. This CDR3 comprises 10 residues. The receptor was isolated from a young man in good health. V gene TRBV18 combines with J gene TRBJ2-2; no firm D call. Input material: naive CD4+ T cells sorted from blood. As for subset: CD45RA+ positively selected. CDR3 in amino acids: CASSAGELFF. CDR3 sequence (DNA): TGTGCCAGCTCGGCCGGGGAGCTGTTTTTT.